These 24 T cell receptor beta chains originate from one sample sequenced in a study of T cell responses to AZD1222 COVID-19 vaccine. Clones were read by immunoSEQ multiplex PCR, and TCRdb kept only the in-frame ones, dropping some. This table has approximately 67,000 clones, roughly 84% appearing once. Material: peripheral blood, obtained on day 0 of AZD1222 vaccination. The receptors derive from an adult in good health.

This sequence joins TRBV5-4 and TRBJ1-2; D might be TRBD1 (5 bases). V was pared by 0 bases and J by 1 base, with 10 bases between. The CDR3 has 15 residues. Germline V lookup: CDR1 SGHNT, CDR2 YYREEE (reference sequence). This chain's CDR3 is CASSLGGTGNYGYTF. CDR3 DNA: TGTGCCAGCAGCTTGGGTGGGACGGGTAACTATGGCTACACCTTC.

This rearrangement joins TRBV7-3 to TRBJ2-3; 11 nucleotides align to TRBD2. CDR3 length equals 15 residues. The germline gives CDR1 SGHTA, CDR2 FQGTGA. The ends lost 5 bases at V and 3 bases at J; junction bases unmatched: 4. The CDR3 bases are TGTGCCAGCAGCGCCACTAGCGGGGGAACAGATACGCAGTATTTT. This gives the protein CASSATSGGTDTQYF.

The chain has TRBV10-3 and TRBJ2-7; D ambiguous. Trimming removed 4 bases at V and 0 bases at J, with 13 bases between. Germline V gene data show CDR1 as ENHRY and CDR2 as SYGVKD. This CDR3 has 15 amino acids. The CDR3: CAISGWRDSSYEQYF. The CDR3 DNA reads as TGTGCCATCAGTGGGTGGAGAGATTCCTCCTACGAGCAGTACTTC.

V and J are TRBV29-1 and TRBJ1-5; TRBD1 aligns across 8 bases. With V trimmed by 7 bases and J by 7 bases, 15 bases remained unmatched. Germline values: CDR1 SQVTM, CDR2 ANQGSEA. This CDR3 region has 15 residues. In DNA form, the CDR3 reads TGCAGCGCTACGCAGGGGACAGGCGGCGGACAGCCCCAGCATTTT. Its translation is CSATQGTGGGQPQHF.

As for this clone: Other DNA sequences of this sample code for an identical CDR3. This rearrangement joins TRBV19 to TRBJ2-1; D unclear. The V gene lost 6 bases and the J gene lost 4 bases, with 4 bases spanning the gap. The CDR3 extends over 11 amino acids. The germline V gene encodes CDR1 LNHDA and CDR2 SQIVND (reference sequence). The CDR3: CASSLYNEQFF. DNA for the CDR3: TGTGCCAGTAGCCTTTACAATGAGCAGTTCTTC.

This chain uses TRBV9 with TRBJ1-3, with no clear D. The CDR3 consists of 17 residues. Trimming pared 4 bases from V and 0 bases from J, leaving 17 bases between. Germline loops: CDR1 SGDLS, CDR2 YYNGEE. CDR3 bases: TGTGCCAGCAGCCCAACAGACACTCTGCGCTCTGGAAACACCATATATTTT. Its protein is CASSPTDTLRSGNTIYF.

The CDR3, as DNA: TGTGCCATCAAGGGGGGAGGTGATGGCAATCAGCCCCAGCATTTT. Its protein is CAIKGGGDGNQPQHF. The V gene is TRBV10-3, the J gene TRBJ1-5; tentative D call: TRBD1 (6 bases). This CDR3 comprises 15 residues. Germline CDR1 and CDR2: ENHRY and SYGVKD. Trimming cost V 7 bases and J 2 bases, with 15 bases left between them.

The V gene is TRBV30, the J gene TRBJ1-6, with a tentative D call TRBD1 (5 bases). The V gene lost 0 bases and the J gene lost 7 bases, with 19 bases spanning the gap. Germline lookup yields CDR1 GTSNPN and CDR2 SVGIG (reference sequence). The CDR3 contains 17 residues. The CDR3 region has the DNA TGTGCCTGGAGTGTACCCAAAGTTTCGGGGGGAAATTCACCCCTCCACTTT. Protein sequence: CAWSVPKVSGGNSPLHF.

This clone was seen more than once but under ten times. The chain joins TRBV7-3 to TRBJ2-7; the D call may be TRBD1 or TRBD2 (5 bases each). CDR1 is SGHTA and CDR2 is FQGTGA in the germline V gene. This CDR3 spans 14 amino acids. Trimming took off 1 base at V and 5 bases at J, with 12 bases between the two ends. The chain's CDR3 is CASSLRAGTNEQYF. The CDR3 nucleotides are TGTGCCAGCAGCTTAAGGGCAGGGACGAACGAGCAGTACTTC.

The chain joins TRBV7-9 to TRBJ2-7; D not resolved. V was pared by 5 bases and J by 5 bases, with 4 bases between. CDR3 length: 10 amino acids. CDR1 and CDR2 from the germline V gene are SEHNR and FQNEAQ (reference sequence). CDR3: CASSRDEQYF. The CDR3 DNA sequence: TGTGCCAGCAGCCGGGACGAGCAGTACTTC.

V and J are TRBV7-2 and TRBJ1-6, with D tentatively TRBD1 (5 bases). The CDR3 contains 15 residues. In germline, CDR1 is SGHTA, CDR2 FQGNSA. Trimming left V 3 bases short and J 9 bases short, with 15 bases between. CDR3 protein: CASSLQGSQSSPLHF. The CDR3 DNA reads TGTGCCAGCAGCTTGCAGGGTAGTCAAAGTTCACCCCTCCACTTT.

The chain links TRBV7-3 to TRBJ1-6, with D hard to call. V dropped 4 bases and J dropped 4 bases, with 8 bases sitting between them. Germline V gene lookup returns CDR1 SGHTA and CDR2 FQGTGA. The CDR3 contains 14 residues. CDR3 sequence: CASSSDGYNSPLHF. DNA of the CDR3: TGTGCCAGCAGCTCTGACGGATATAATTCACCCCTCCACTTT.

This clone was counted a few times. Other DNA sequences in this specimen translate into the identical CDR3. The chain uses TRBV28 and TRBJ1-5, with unresolved D. V was trimmed by 4 bases and J by 0 bases, leaving 7 bases between them. Germline V gives CDR1 MDHEN, CDR2 SYDVKM. This CDR3 is built from 14 residues. CDR3 sequence (DNA): TGTGCCAGCAGTTCCGAGTATAGCAATCAGCCCCAGCATTTT. Protein sequence: CASSSEYSNQPQHF.

In this sample, this clone turned up once. The chain uses TRBV28 and TRBJ2-7, with 9 bases lining up with TRBD1. CDR3 length: 16 residues. V lost 1 base and J lost 0; bases outside the gene matches: 4. Germline values: CDR1 MDHEN, CDR2 SYDVKM. CDR3 DNA: TGTGCCAGCAGTTTATCAGGGACAGGGAGCTCCTACGAGCAGTACTTC. The encoded protein is CASSLSGTGSSYEQYF. Drawing the rest from reference TRBV28 and TRBJ2-7, the complete variable domain is DVKVTQSSRYLVKRTGEKVFLECVQDMDHENMFWYRQDPGLGLRLIYFSYDVKMKEKGDIPEGYSVSREKKERFSLILESASTNQTSMYLCASSLSGTGSSYEQYFGPGTRLTVT.

The V gene is TRBV29-1, the J gene TRBJ1-1; maybe TRBD1 (6 bases). Germline lookup yields CDR1 SQVTM and CDR2 ANQGSEA. This CDR3 is 13 amino acids long. V lost 5 bases and J lost 4, with 14 bases in between. The CDR3 DNA is TGCAGCGTTCCTGGACAGCCCCCCACTGAAGCTTTCTTT. This encodes CSVPGQPPTEAFF.

The J gene is TRBJ1-6, the V gene TRBV15, with D tentatively TRBD1 (5 bases). This CDR3 is 15 amino acids long. V lost 1 base and J lost 9, with 13 bases in between. CDR1 and CDR2 from the germline V gene are LNHNV and YYDKDF (reference sequence). CDR3 in DNA: TGTGCCACCAGCAGAGTAGCTCACGGGGGTTCACCCCTCCACTTT. Its protein product is CATSRVAHGGSPLHF.

In DNA form, the CDR3 reads TGTGCCAGTATAGGGCCCAGCGGGAGCTTCTACAATGAGCAGTTCTTC. Amino acids: CASIGPSGSFYNEQFF. V gene TRBV19 combines with J gene TRBJ2-1; 8 bases align to TRBD2. In germline, CDR1 is LNHDA, CDR2 SQIVND (reference sequence). This CDR3 comprises 16 residues. J was trimmed by 3 bases and V by 7 bases; bases with no gene match: 11.

There are a few counts of this clone. J is TRBJ1-1 and V is TRBV28; D is unclear. V was cut by 5 bases and J by 1 base, with 11 bases left in between. CDR3 length: 14 amino acids. Germline-derived CDR1 and CDR2 are MDHEN and SYDVKM. The CDR3 here is CASSDVLRNTEAFF. Here the CDR3 DNA reads TGTGCCAGCAGTGATGTCTTAAGGAACACTGAAGCTTTCTTT.

The chain joins TRBV20-1 to TRBJ2-5, with D unresolved. V lost 3 bases and J lost 7, with 12 bases in between. In germline, CDR1 is DFQATT, CDR2 SNEGSKA (reference sequence). The CDR3 is 12 amino acids. CDR3 bases: TGCAGTGCTAGTGGAAGGCACGGGACCCAGTACTTC. Its protein is CSASGRHGTQYF.

This rearrangement joins TRBV28 to TRBJ1-6, with D unresolved. V gave up 7 bases and J gave up 9 bases, with 7 bases separating them. There are 11 residues in the CDR3. Germline V CDR1 and CDR2: MDHEN, SYDVKM. The CDR3, as DNA: TGTGCCAGCACCACGGGTTCACCCCTCCACTTT. Amino acids: CASTTGSPLHF. Variable domain in full (rest from reference TRBV28 and TRBJ1-6): DVKVTQSSRYLVKRTGEKVFLECVQDMDHENMFWYRQDPGLGLRLIYFSYDVKMKEKGDIPEGYSVSREKKERFSLILESASTNQTSMYLCASTTGSPLHFGNGTRLTVT.

The chain uses TRBV6-5 and TRBJ2-2, with D hard to call. CDR1 is MNHEY and CDR2 is SVGAGI in the germline V gene. V was clipped by 7 bases and J by 8 bases, with 8 bases between them. This CDR3 has 11 residues. DNA for the CDR3: TGTGCCAGCACCCAGTCAGGGGAGCTGTTTTTT. Translated: CASTQSGELFF.

The chain couples TRBV5-5 to TRBJ1-2; 7 bases map to TRBD1. Trimming cost V 1 base and J 8 bases; bases outside gene matches: 14. Germline V gives CDR1 SGHKS, CDR2 YYEKEE (reference sequence). The CDR3 covers 16 residues. CDR3 amino acids: CASSLTDRVFAEGYTF. CDR3 DNA: TGTGCCAGCAGCTTGACCGACAGGGTCTTCGCTGAAGGCTACACCTTC.

This clone was detected a few times. The chain is built from TRBV5-1 and TRBJ2-7, with D possibly TRBD1 on 5 matching bases. The germline V and J ends were trimmed by 0 bases and 7 bases, with 5 bases remaining between them. The germline gives CDR1 SGHRS, CDR2 YFSETQ. This CDR3 is 11 amino acids long. CDR3 nucleotides: TGCGCCAGCAGCTTGGAGGGGGAGCAGTACTTC. Translated: CASSLEGEQYF.

The V call is TRBV28, the J call TRBJ1-1; D perhaps matches TRBD1 (5 bases). This CDR3 region has 14 residues. The V and J ends lost 8 bases and 1 base respectively, with 14 bases between them. The germline V gene encodes CDR1 MDHEN and CDR2 SYDVKM. The CDR3 coding sequence is TGTGCCAGCTGGGAGGGGCGGGGGAACACTGAAGCTTTCTTT. Translated, it gives CASWEGRGNTEAFF. Drawing the rest from reference TRBV28 and TRBJ1-1, the complete variable domain is DVKVTQSSRYLVKRTGEKVFLECVQDMDHENMFWYRQDPGLGLRLIYFSYDVKMKEKGDIPEGYSVSREKKERFSLILESASTNQTSMYLCASWEGRGNTEAFFGQGTRLTVV.